Shown below are 30 T cell receptor beta chains from a single sample sequenced in a study of cytomegalovirus exposure and HLA in healthy donors. The PCR employed 60 Vbeta primers together with 13 Jbeta primers. TCRdb keeps only in-frame clones here, not all; method: immunoSEQ multiplex PCR. This table holds about 94,000 clones, around 8% found once. What was sequenced was PBMCs. All receptors come from a man between 50 and 59 years old in good health and CMV-seronegative.

The chain uses TRBV29-1 and TRBJ2-1; perhaps TRBD1 as D (7 bases). V lost 5 bases and J 2 bases, leaving 10 bases between the germline ends. The CDR3 spans 13 residues. Germline V CDR1 and CDR2: SQVTM, ANQGSEA. CDR3 protein: CSVSRGAYNEQFF. Written as DNA, the CDR3 is TGCAGCGTTTCCAGGGGGGCCTACAATGAGCAGTTCTTC.

The V and J genes are TRBV6-5 and TRBJ2-3; D not certain. The CDR3 extends over 15 amino acids. Germline CDR1 is MNHEY and CDR2 is SVGAGI. With 2 bases removed from V and 0 bases from J, the gap between germline ends came to 9 bases. The CDR3 loop is CASSYQFSSTDTQYF. The CDR3 nucleotides are TGTGCCAGCAGTTACCAGTTTTCTAGCACAGATACGCAGTATTTT.

This clone showed up just a few times. CDR3 in DNA: TGCGCCAGCAGCCAAAGGGGGACAGGGGGATATGGCTACACCTTC. Amino acid sequence: CASSQRGTGGYGYTF. The chain joins TRBV4-3 to TRBJ1-2; 11 bases match TRBD1. J was trimmed by 5 bases and V by 2 bases; bases with no gene match: 4. The germline gives CDR1 LGHNA, CDR2 YSLEER. The CDR3 has 15 amino acids.

The chain has TRBV18 and TRBJ2-3; the D gene is possibly TRBD2 (7 bases). Germline assignment: CDR1 KGHSH and CDR2 LQKENI. This CDR3 is built from 18 residues. The V end was cut by 3 bases, the J end by 5 bases, with 24 bases between. CDR3 sequence (DNA): TGTGCCAGCTCACCTCGAGTTAGGGGGGGCATTGGTCGAGATACGCAGTATTTT. Translated: CASSPRVRGGIGRDTQYF.

This clone was seen a few times. The CDR3 nucleotides are TGTGCCAGCAGCCTTAAGGGGGCTCAGGTCTCTGGAAACACCATATATTTT. Its protein product is CASSLKGAQVSGNTIYF. V and J are TRBV5-4 and TRBJ1-3, with 7 nucleotides matching TRBD1. The V segment lost 4 bases and the J segment 0 bases; nucleotides outside the gene matches: 10. Looked up from germline, CDR1 is SGHNT and CDR2 is YYREEE (reference sequence). The CDR3 contains 17 residues. The complete variable domain, with remaining parts taken from reference TRBV5-4 and TRBJ1-3, reads ETGVTQSPTHLIKTRGQQVTLRCSSQSGHNTVSWYQQALGQGPQFIFQYYREEENGRGNFPPRFSGLQFPNYSSELNVNALELDDSALYLCASSLKGAQVSGNTIYFGEGSWLTVV.

This clone was detected only a few times. The chain recombines TRBV19 with TRBJ2-3; 14 nucleotides line up with TRBD2. The V and J ends lost 3 bases and 9 bases, in that order; junction bases with no gene match: 2. Germline V gene data show CDR1 as LNHDA and CDR2 as SQIVND (reference sequence). CDR3 length: 14 amino acids. The CDR3, as DNA: TGTGCCAGTAGTATTGGGACTAGCGGGAGCACGCAGTATTTT. As protein: CASSIGTSGSTQYF.

Only a few counts were recorded for this clone. The CDR3 spells CSVAVRTRQFF. DNA for the CDR3: TGCAGCGTGGCCGTTCGGACTAGACAGTTCTTC. The chain combines TRBV29-1 with TRBJ2-1, with 7 nucleotides matching TRBD2. The CDR3 loop spans 11 amino acids. Germline V CDR1 and CDR2: SQVTM, ANQGSEA. After removal of 6 bases from V and 13 bases from J, the junction contained 9 bases not matched to a gene.

This clone has just a few counts. This CDR3 is CASSLQGLTEAFF. As DNA, the CDR3 is TGTGCCAGCAGCTTACAGGGGCTCACTGAAGCTTTCTTT. This chain joins TRBV7-9 and TRBJ1-1, with a possible D match to TRBD1 (6 bases). This CDR3 has 13 amino acids. V lost 2 bases and J 4 bases, leaving 8 bases between the germline ends. Germline V gives CDR1 SEHNR, CDR2 FQNEAQ (reference sequence).

The V gene is TRBV28, the J gene TRBJ1-2, with 9 bases lining up with TRBD1. This CDR3 has 14 amino acids. CDR1 is MDHEN, CDR2 SYDVKM, per germline. V was pared by 4 bases and J by 7 bases, with 7 bases of the junction left unmatched. The CDR3 sequence: CASSSIGTGFGYTF. The CDR3 DNA reads as TGTGCCAGCAGTTCCATCGGGACAGGGTTTGGCTACACCTTC.

CDR3 protein: CASSLIPPDQYF. The DNA for the CDR3 is TGTGCCAGCAGCTTAATTCCCCCAGATCAGTACTTC. The rearrangement uses TRBV7-6 and TRBJ2-5; no firm D call. This CDR3 region has 12 residues. Trimming removed 2 bases from V and 11 bases from J, with 12 bases in between. Germline V gene sequence: CDR1 SGHVS, CDR2 FNYEAQ.

This clone was observed a few times. V and J are TRBV28 and TRBJ2-3; 12 bases match TRBD2. The CDR3 is 16 residues long. The V gene's germline CDR1 is MDHEN and CDR2 SYDVKM. Germline trimming cut 5 bases from V and 4 bases from J; bases unmatched to any gene: 7. The CDR3 is CASSGLAGGRSDTQYF. CDR3 sequence (DNA): TGTGCCAGCAGTGGTCTAGCGGGAGGGCGTTCAGATACGCAGTATTTT.

This clone was counted only a few times. In the same sample, other DNA sequences code for this CDR3. The chain joins TRBV5-1 to TRBJ2-3, with D possibly being TRBD2 (5 bases). Looked up from germline, CDR1 is SGHRS and CDR2 is YFSETQ. The CDR3 has 15 amino acids. Trimming took off 0 bases at V and 0 bases at J, with 8 bases between the two ends. The CDR3 here is CASSLGGASTDTQYF. The CDR3 nucleotides are TGCGCCAGCAGCTTGGGGGGAGCTAGCACAGATACGCAGTATTTT.

This clone was observed a handful of times. The chain links TRBV30 to TRBJ2-7; weak D call: TRBD1 (5 bases). With 0 bases removed from V and 2 bases from J, the gap between germline ends came to 14 bases. Looked up from germline, CDR1 is GTSNPN and CDR2 is SVGIG (reference sequence). The CDR3 covers 15 residues. The CDR3 protein is CAWSVLRAVAYEQYF. The CDR3 region has the DNA TGTGCCTGGAGTGTACTCAGGGCGGTTGCCTACGAGCAGTACTTC. Looking up the rest from reference TRBV30 and TRBJ2-7 gives the full variable domain: SQTIHQWPATLVQPVGSPLSLECTVEGTSNPNLYWYRQAAGRGLQLLFYSVGIGQISSEVPQNLSASRPQDRQFILSSKKLLLSDSGFYLCAWSVLRAVAYEQYFGPGTRLTVT.

V and J are TRBV27 and TRBJ2-5, with a weak D call TRBD2 (5 bases). Germline assignment: CDR1 MNHEY and CDR2 SMNVEV (reference sequence). V was cut by 5 bases and J by 1 base, with 14 bases left in between. The CDR3 has 15 amino acids. The CDR3 DNA is TGTGCCAGCAGTCCCTATCGGACTGGCCAAGAGACCCAGTACTTC. The encoded protein is CASSPYRTGQETQYF.

V and J are TRBV27 and TRBJ1-5, with 9 bases fitting TRBD1. There are 17 residues in the CDR3. Germline V lookup: CDR1 MNHEY, CDR2 SMNVEV (reference sequence). V lost 3 bases, J lost 6 bases, and 12 bases stayed unmatched. The CDR3 here is CASSFPPPGQGRQPQHF. In DNA form, the CDR3 reads TGTGCCAGCAGTTTCCCTCCTCCGGGACAGGGTCGTCAGCCCCAGCATTTT.

V gene TRBV19 combines with J gene TRBJ1-2; the match to TRBD1 covers 7 bases. CDR3 size: 14 residues. The germline V gene encodes CDR1 LNHDA and CDR2 SQIVND (reference sequence). V lost 4 bases, J lost 8 bases, and 10 bases stayed unmatched. The CDR3 spells CASSRQGTTQGYTF. In DNA, the CDR3 is TGTGCCAGTAGTAGACAGGGTACCACTCAAGGCTACACCTTC.

The chain recombines TRBV28 with TRBJ2-7; no reliable D call. This CDR3 is built from 12 residues. V lost 5 bases, J lost 4 bases, and 9 bases lay in between. Germline V gene data show CDR1 as MDHEN and CDR2 as SYDVKM. Written as DNA, the CDR3 is TGTGCCAGCAGTGGCCTCTGGTACGAGCAGTACTTC. This sequence encodes CASSGLWYEQYF. The full variable domain, in which reference TRBV28 and TRBJ2-7 provide the parts outside the CDR3, is DVKVTQSSRYLVKRTGEKVFLECVQDMDHENMFWYRQDPGLGLRLIYFSYDVKMKEKGDIPEGYSVSREKKERFSLILESASTNQTSMYLCASSGLWYEQYFGPGTRLTVT.

Only a few counts were recorded for this clone. The chain carries TRBV6-6 and TRBJ1-2; D might be TRBD1 (5 bases). The CDR3 extends over 14 amino acids. Between the trimmed V and J ends, which lost 5 bases and 3 bases, there was a span of 13 bases. CDR1 is MNHNY and CDR2 is SVGAGI in the germline V gene (reference sequence). CDR3 nucleotides: TGTGCCAGCAGTCCCATCAGGGTGGACTATGGCTACACCTTC. This encodes CASSPIRVDYGYTF.

In its sample, this clone was seen a few times. The chain employs TRBV7-2 and TRBJ1-1, with a weak D call TRBD1 (5 bases). The ends were cut back, 6 bases at V and 1 base at J, with 12 bases in the middle. Germline V gene lookup returns CDR1 SGHTA and CDR2 FQGNSA. The CDR3 length is 14 residues. CDR3 nucleotide sequence: TGTGCCAGCAGTCCTGGACATGCGAACACTGAAGCTTTCTTT. Translation gives CASSPGHANTEAFF.

CDR3 amino acids: CASSIPGGNSPLHF. CDR3 coding DNA: TGTGCCAGCAGCATCCCAGGGGGGAATTCACCCCTCCACTTT. This rearrangement joins TRBV6-5 to TRBJ1-6; TRBD1 matches at 7 bases. The CDR3 is 14 residues long. V dropped 6 bases and J dropped 7; count of bases not matched to a gene: 6. Germline loops: CDR1 MNHEY, CDR2 SVGAGI.

This clone has only a few counts. V usage is TRBV6-5 and J usage is TRBJ1-5; possibly TRBD1 for D (6 bases). This CDR3 region has 15 residues. Germline lookup yields CDR1 MNHEY and CDR2 SVGAGI. The V end was cut by 7 bases, the J end by 3 bases, with 16 bases between. CDR3 sequence: CASTPLQGDNQPQHF. In nucleotides, the CDR3 is TGTGCCAGCACCCCACTACAGGGAGACAATCAGCCCCAGCATTTT.

The rearrangement links TRBV10-3 to TRBJ1-6; possibly TRBD1 for D (5 bases). CDR1 and CDR2 from the germline V gene are ENHRY and SYGVKD. The V end was cut by 4 bases, the J end by 5 bases, with 9 bases between. The CDR3 has 14 amino acids. CDR3 residues: CAISGTGDNSPLHF. The CDR3 nucleotides are TGTGCCATCAGTGGAACAGGAGATAATTCACCCCTCCACTTT.

This chain joins TRBV2 and TRBJ2-1, with TRBD2 matching over 13 bases. This CDR3 spans 16 amino acids. Germline CDR1 reads SNHLY; CDR2 reads FYNNEI. V lost 3 bases, J lost 9 bases, and 8 bases stayed unmatched. The CDR3 DNA reads TGTGCCAGCAGTGACCGGACTAGCGGGGGACTGGGTGAGCAGTTCTTC. Encoded protein: CASSDRTSGGLGEQFF.

This clone has just a few counts. The J gene is TRBJ2-7, the V gene TRBV28; D is perhaps TRBD2 (6 bases). Trimming stripped 6 bases from V and 6 bases from J, with 18 bases between. The CDR3 loop spans 14 amino acids. The V gene's germline CDR1 is MDHEN and CDR2 SYDVKM. The CDR3 region is CASSPGGDFGEQYF. CDR3 in DNA: TGTGCCAGCAGCCCAGGAGGGGACTTCGGCGAGCAGTACTTC.

In this sample, this clone turned up a few times. The chain employs TRBV28 and TRBJ2-1; D is unresolved. The CDR3 runs 8 residues. The V and J ends lost 8 bases and 10 bases respectively, with 3 bases between them. Germline loops: CDR1 MDHEN, CDR2 SYDVKM. The CDR3 sequence: CASVEQFF. The CDR3 region has the DNA TGTGCCAGCGTAGAGCAGTTCTTC.

There are a few counts of this clone. The rearrangement joins TRBV5-1 to TRBJ2-3; TRBD1 matches 8 bases. V lost 0 bases and J lost 6; bases outside the gene matches: 9. This CDR3 has 16 residues. Germline values: CDR1 SGHRS, CDR2 YFSETQ. CDR3 DNA sequence: TGCGCCAGCAGCTTGGATTGGGCAGGGGGCATGGATACGCAGTATTTT. Its translation: CASSLDWAGGMDTQYF.

This clone turned up a few times. The chain is built from TRBV6-6 and TRBJ1-1, with 8 positions matching TRBD1. Germline CDR1 MNHNY, CDR2 SVGAGI (reference sequence). J lost 6 bases, V lost 5 bases, and 11 bases had no gene match. The length of the CDR3 is 15 residues. The CDR3 loop is CASSNPGQGSPEAFF. In DNA form, the CDR3 reads TGTGCCAGCAGTAACCCAGGACAGGGCTCTCCTGAAGCTTTCTTT.

CDR3 region: CASSPTVSGELFF. The CDR3, as DNA: TGTGCCAGCTCACCAACGGTATCCGGGGAGCTGTTTTTT. This chain links TRBV18 with TRBJ2-2, with D unclear. V lost 2 bases and J lost 6, with 7 bases in between. The CDR3 sequence is 13 residues long. Germline CDR1 and CDR2: KGHSH and LQKENI.

This clone was seen a few times. The chain uses TRBV19 and TRBJ2-2; D is possibly TRBD1 (6 bases). V was pared by 3 bases and J by 7 bases, with 12 bases between. The CDR3 extends over 14 amino acids. CDR1 is LNHDA and CDR2 is SQIVND in the germline V gene (reference sequence). Written as DNA, the CDR3 is TGTGCCAGTAGTATCACAGGGTTAGGCGGGGAGCTGTTTTTT. Its translation is CASSITGLGGELFF.

This clone was counted a few times. The rearrangement links TRBV2 to TRBJ2-5; D gene unclear. CDR3 length equals 14 residues. The germline V gene has CDR1 SNHLY and CDR2 FYNNEI. Trimming pared 10 bases from V and 1 base from J, leaving 16 bases between. CDR3 residues: CATSLLQAQETQYF. CDR3 coding DNA: TGTGCCACCAGCCTCCTCCAAGCCCAAGAGACCCAGTACTTC.